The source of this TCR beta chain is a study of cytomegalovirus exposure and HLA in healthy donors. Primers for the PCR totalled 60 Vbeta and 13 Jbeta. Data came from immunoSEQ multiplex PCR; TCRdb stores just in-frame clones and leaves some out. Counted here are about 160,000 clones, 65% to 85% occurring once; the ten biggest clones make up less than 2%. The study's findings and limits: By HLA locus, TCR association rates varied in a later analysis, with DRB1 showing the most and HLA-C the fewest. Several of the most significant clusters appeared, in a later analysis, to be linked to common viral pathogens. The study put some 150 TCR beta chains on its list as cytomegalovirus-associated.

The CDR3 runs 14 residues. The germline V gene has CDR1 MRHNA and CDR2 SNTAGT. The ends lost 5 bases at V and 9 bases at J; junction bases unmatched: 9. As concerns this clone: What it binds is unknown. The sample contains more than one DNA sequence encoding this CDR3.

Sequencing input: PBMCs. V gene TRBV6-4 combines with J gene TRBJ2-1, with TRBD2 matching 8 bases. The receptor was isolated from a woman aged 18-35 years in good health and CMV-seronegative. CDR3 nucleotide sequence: TGTGCCAGCAGTTTAGGGACCAGCGGGGGTGAGCAGTTCTTC. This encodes CASSLGTSGGEQFF.